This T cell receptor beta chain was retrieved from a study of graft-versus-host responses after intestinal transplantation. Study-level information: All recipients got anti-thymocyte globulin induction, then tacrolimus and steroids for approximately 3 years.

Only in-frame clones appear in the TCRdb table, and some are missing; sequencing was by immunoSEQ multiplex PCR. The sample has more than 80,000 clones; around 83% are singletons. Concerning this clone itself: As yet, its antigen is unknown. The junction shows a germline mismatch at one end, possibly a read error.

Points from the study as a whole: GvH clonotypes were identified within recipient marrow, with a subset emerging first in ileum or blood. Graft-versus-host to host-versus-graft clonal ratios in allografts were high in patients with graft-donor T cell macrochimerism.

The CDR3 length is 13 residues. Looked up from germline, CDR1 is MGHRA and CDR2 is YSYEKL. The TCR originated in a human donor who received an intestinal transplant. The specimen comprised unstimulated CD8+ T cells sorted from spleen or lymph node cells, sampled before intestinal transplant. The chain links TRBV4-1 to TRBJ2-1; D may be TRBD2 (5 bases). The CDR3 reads CASSQARDNEQFF. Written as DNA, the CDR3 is TGTGCCAGCAGCCAAGCGAGGGACAATGAGCAGTTCTTC.